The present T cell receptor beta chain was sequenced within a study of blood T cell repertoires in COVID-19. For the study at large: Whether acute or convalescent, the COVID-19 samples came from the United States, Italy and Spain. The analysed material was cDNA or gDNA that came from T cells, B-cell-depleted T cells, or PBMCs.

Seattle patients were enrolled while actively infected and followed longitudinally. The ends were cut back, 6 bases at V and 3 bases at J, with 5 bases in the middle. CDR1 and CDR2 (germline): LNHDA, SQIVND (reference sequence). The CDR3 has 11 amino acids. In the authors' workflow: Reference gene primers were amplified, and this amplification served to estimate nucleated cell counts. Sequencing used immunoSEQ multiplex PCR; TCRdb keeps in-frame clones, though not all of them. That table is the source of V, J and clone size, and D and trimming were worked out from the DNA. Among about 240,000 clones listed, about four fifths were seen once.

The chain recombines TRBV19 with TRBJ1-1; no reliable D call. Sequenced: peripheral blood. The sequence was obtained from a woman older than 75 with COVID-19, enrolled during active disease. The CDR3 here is CASRAYTEAFF. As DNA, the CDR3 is TGTGCCAGTAGGGCATACACTGAAGCTTTCTTT.